The 21 T cell receptor beta chains reported below all come from one sample, sequenced in a study of CD8 T cells in ankylosing spondylitis. One entry per CDR3 protein results from TCRdb running MiXCR on the 5' RACE reads. The sample consists of about 42,000 distinct CDR3 sequences, 3% to 4% of them appearing once. Sequencing used blood, either unsorted or a sorted T cell fraction (not recorded which). Receptors originate from a female donor with ankylosing spondylitis or in good health (not recorded which).

Many counts were recorded for this clonotype. The genes are TRBV9 and TRBJ2-1; 11 positions agree with TRBD2. The V gene end was trimmed by 4 bases and the J gene end by 0 bases; junction bases not matched to a gene: 12. Germline V CDR1 and CDR2: SGDLS, YYNGEE. The CDR3 consists of 19 residues. CDR3 region: CASSLRLAGGPTSYNEQFF. CDR3 coding DNA: TGTGCCAGCAGCCTCCGCCTAGCGGGGGGACCCACCTCCTACAATGAGCAGTTCTTC. The entire variable domain, with the rest obtained from reference TRBV9 and TRBJ2-1, is as follows: DSGVTQTPKHLITATGQRVTLRCSPRSGDLSVYWYQQSLDQGLQFLIQYYNGEERAKGNILERFSAQQFPDLHSELNLSSLELGDSALYFCASSLRLAGGPTSYNEQFFGPGTRLTVL.

This clonotype was counted ten times or more. The genes are TRBV9 and TRBJ2-5; 11 bases map to TRBD1. Trimming took 1 base from V and 7 from J; bases not matched to a gene: 3. CDR1 and CDR2 (germline): SGDLS, YYNGEE. The CDR3 spans 14 residues. The CDR3 DNA reads TGTGCCAGCAGCGTATACGGACAGGGGGCGACCCAGTACTTC. Translation: CASSVYGQGATQYF.

This clonotype was counted many times. The chain uses TRBV9 and TRBJ1-1; D not certain. The V end was cut by 3 bases, the J end by 2 bases, with 8 bases between. This CDR3 spans 13 amino acids. Germline V gives CDR1 SGDLS, CDR2 YYNGEE. CDR3 coding DNA: TGTGCCAGCAGCGAGAGCCCCAACACTGAAGCTTTCTTT. Translation: CASSESPNTEAFF.

In this sample, this clonotype turned up many times. The chain links TRBV9 to TRBJ2-5; 9 bases align to TRBD1. Germline V gene lookup returns CDR1 SGDLS and CDR2 YYNGEE. Germline trimming cut 3 bases from V and 5 bases from J; bases unmatched to any gene: 5. The CDR3 totals 14 residues. This chain's CDR3 is CASSGWTGEETQYF. The CDR3 coding sequence is TGTGCCAGCAGCGGTTGGACAGGGGAGGAGACCCAGTACTTC. Full variable domain (rest looked up from reference TRBV9 and TRBJ2-5): DSGVTQTPKHLITATGQRVTLRCSPRSGDLSVYWYQQSLDQGLQFLIQYYNGEERAKGNILERFSAQQFPDLHSELNLSSLELGDSALYFCASSGWTGEETQYFGPGTRLLVL.

This clonotype ranks as medium-sized. This rearrangement joins TRBV9 to TRBJ1-2, with D perhaps TRBD1 (5 bases). Per the germline V gene, CDR1 is SGDLS and CDR2 is YYNGEE. This CDR3 comprises 12 residues. V lost 4 bases and J lost 7, with 11 bases in between. The CDR3 DNA sequence: TGTGCCAGCAGCCCCGGGGGGGGTGGCTACACCTTC. Encoded protein: CASSPGGGGYTF.

This clonotype was seen many times. The V gene is TRBV9, the J gene TRBJ2-5, with D unresolved. CDR1 and CDR2 (germline): SGDLS, YYNGEE. The V gene lost 0 bases and the J gene lost 2 bases, with 11 bases spanning the gap. This CDR3 comprises 15 residues. This chain's CDR3 is CASSVAVKSQETQYF. The CDR3 DNA sequence: TGTGCCAGCAGCGTAGCTGTGAAGTCTCAAGAGACCCAGTACTTC.

The sample holds many counts of this clonotype. CDR3 bases: TGTGCCAGCAGCGTAAGCACAGGGTGGTCTGGGGCCAACGTCCTGACTTTC. Translating it yields CASSVSTGWSGANVLTF. The chain uses TRBV9 and TRBJ2-6; D may be TRBD1 (6 bases). The ends were cut back, 1 base at V and 1 base at J, with 12 bases in the middle. From germline, CDR1 is SGDLS and CDR2 YYNGEE. This CDR3 contains 17 residues.

In this sample, this clonotype turned up many times. The chain combines TRBV5-1 with TRBJ2-3; D is perhaps TRBD1 or TRBD2 (6 bases each). This CDR3 comprises 14 residues. With 10 bases removed from V and 3 bases from J, the gap between germline ends came to 18 bases. CDR1 and CDR2 (germline): SGHRS, YFSETQ. The CDR3 DNA sequence: TGCGCCGGCCTGGTCCGGGGGCGAACAGATACGCAGTATTTT. Amino acid sequence: CAGLVRGRTDTQYF. Supplemented by reference TRBV5-1 and TRBJ2-3, the full variable domain reads KAGVTQTPRYLIKTRGQQVTLSCSPISGHRSVSWYQQTPGQGLQFLFEYFSETQRNKGNFPGRFSGRQFSNSRSEMNVSTLELGDSALYLCAGLVRGRTDTQYFGPGTRLTVL.

This clonotype was picked up many times. This rearrangement joins TRBV9 to TRBJ1-2, with D maybe TRBD1 (5 bases). Trimming removed 4 bases at V and 3 bases at J, with 13 bases between. The V gene's germline CDR1 is SGDLS and CDR2 YYNGEE. The CDR3 runs to 14 residues. In DNA, the CDR3 is TGTGCCAGCAGCCCCGGGGGGGGGGACTATGGCTACACCTTC. Amino acids: CASSPGGGDYGYTF.

This clonotype occurred many times. The rearrangement uses TRBV9 and TRBJ2-1; D may be TRBD1 or TRBD2 (6 bases each). Germline-derived CDR1 and CDR2 are SGDLS and YYNGEE. V lost 2 bases and J 0 bases, leaving 12 bases between the germline ends. The CDR3 spans 16 residues. CDR3 in DNA: TGTGCCAGCAGCGTGGAGGGGGGTAGCTCCTACAATGAGCAGTTCTTC. This translates into CASSVEGGSSYNEQFF.

This clonotype was picked up many times. The chain employs TRBV9 and TRBJ2-7, with D possibly being TRBD1 or TRBD2 (5 bases each). The CDR3 covers 14 residues. Looked up from germline, CDR1 is SGDLS and CDR2 is YYNGEE. V was pared by 6 bases and J by 1 base, with 14 bases between. The CDR3 DNA follows: TGTGCCAGCACCCCTGGGGGAGAATCCTACGAGCAGTACTTC. It is translated as CASTPGGESYEQYF.

This clonotype occurred many times. This chain joins TRBV9 and TRBJ2-5, with 8 bases lining up with TRBD2. J gave up 1 base and V 0 bases, and 11 bases lay outside the gene matches. This CDR3 is built from 18 residues. Germline V gene lookup returns CDR1 SGDLS and CDR2 YYNGEE. The CDR3 is CASSVGGGGFALQETQYF. The DNA for the CDR3 is TGTGCCAGCAGCGTAGGAGGCGGGGGGTTCGCCCTCCAAGAGACCCAGTACTTC.

At least ten counts were recorded for this clonotype. The rearrangement uses TRBV9 and TRBJ1-1; D call uncertain. CDR1 SGDLS and CDR2 YYNGEE come from the germline V gene. Deletions cut 3 bases from V and 1 base from J, with 7 bases between. The CDR3 totals 13 residues. The CDR3 region has the DNA TGTGCCAGCAGCGCGGACTGGAACACTGAAGCTTTCTTT. This encodes CASSADWNTEAFF.

The gene calls are TRBV9 and TRBJ2-1; TRBD1 matches 11 bases. Germline assignment: CDR1 SGDLS and CDR2 YYNGEE. The CDR3 loop spans 15 amino acids. The J segment lost 6 bases and the V segment lost 1 base, leaving 3 bases of the junction unmatched. The chain's CDR3 is CASSVMGQGGNEQFF. The CDR3 DNA reads as TGTGCCAGCAGCGTAATGGGACAGGGGGGCAATGAGCAGTTCTTC.

This clonotype showed up many times. The gene calls are TRBV9 and TRBJ1-2, with 9 positions matching TRBD1. Germline trimming cut 1 base from V and 4 bases from J; bases unmatched to any gene: 5. CDR1 SGDLS and CDR2 YYNGEE come from the germline V gene. The CDR3 runs to 15 residues. CDR3 residues: CASSVQLGQGYGYTF. The CDR3 DNA is TGTGCCAGCAGCGTACAACTGGGACAGGGCTATGGCTACACCTTC.

This clonotype showed up many times. One end of the junction does not line up with germline, which may come from a read error. The chain joins TRBV9 to TRBJ1-1; the D is unclear. CDR3 length: 13 amino acids. CDR1 and CDR2 from the germline V gene are SGDLS and YYNGEE. The CDR3 nucleotides are TGTGCCAGCAGCGTAGAAGTAAACACTGAAGTTTTCTTT. Its protein product is CASSVEVNTEVFF.

Many counts were recorded for this clonotype. This chain uses TRBV9 with TRBJ2-5, with TRBD1 identical over 10 bases. Per the germline V gene, CDR1 is SGDLS and CDR2 is YYNGEE. CDR3 length equals 15 residues. Trimming took 4 bases from V and 2 from J; bases not matched to a gene: 5. CDR3 in amino acids: CASSLRTGGQETQYF. CDR3 DNA: TGTGCCAGCAGCCTTAGGACAGGGGGGCAAGAGACCCAGTACTTC.

This clonotype was found many times. The gene calls are TRBV9 and TRBJ1-5; D remains ambiguous. Trimming stripped 0 bases from V and 9 bases from J, with 19 bases between. The CDR3 is 16 residues long. Germline lookup yields CDR1 SGDLS and CDR2 YYNGEE. The DNA of the CDR3 is TGTGCCAGCAGCGTAGGCTCCCAGCCTGCCGCTGGGCCCCAGCATTTT. Its protein product is CASSVGSQPAAGPQHF.

This clonotype was counted many times. V and J are TRBV25-1 and TRBJ1-1, with 7 bases lining up with TRBD1. After removal of 5 bases from V and 0 bases from J, the junction contained 6 bases not matched to a gene. CDR1 MGHDK and CDR2 SYGVNS come from the germline V gene. The CDR3 extends over 15 amino acids. The CDR3 bases are TGTGCCAGCAGTAAAGGGACAGACCTGAACACTGAAGCTTTCTTT. Its translation: CASSKGTDLNTEAFF.

This clonotype has ten or more counts. This chain joins TRBV9 and TRBJ2-3; no clear D. The V end lost 0 bases, the J end lost 0 bases, and 5 bases lay between the germline ends. Germline V gene sequence: CDR1 SGDLS, CDR2 YYNGEE. This CDR3 has 14 residues. The CDR3 reads CASSVGDSTDTQYF. The CDR3 DNA reads as TGTGCCAGCAGCGTAGGCGACAGCACAGATACGCAGTATTTT.

This clonotype was observed at least ten times. The chain recombines TRBV9 with TRBJ2-5; 10 nucleotides match TRBD2. This CDR3 is 16 amino acids long. The trim removed 0 bases at V and 2 bases at J, leaving 4 bases unmatched. The germline V gene has CDR1 SGDLS and CDR2 YYNGEE. CDR3 sequence (DNA): TGTGCCAGCAGCGTAGGTGGTAGCGGGGGGCAAGAGACCCAGTACTTC. Translating gives CASSVGGSGGQETQYF.